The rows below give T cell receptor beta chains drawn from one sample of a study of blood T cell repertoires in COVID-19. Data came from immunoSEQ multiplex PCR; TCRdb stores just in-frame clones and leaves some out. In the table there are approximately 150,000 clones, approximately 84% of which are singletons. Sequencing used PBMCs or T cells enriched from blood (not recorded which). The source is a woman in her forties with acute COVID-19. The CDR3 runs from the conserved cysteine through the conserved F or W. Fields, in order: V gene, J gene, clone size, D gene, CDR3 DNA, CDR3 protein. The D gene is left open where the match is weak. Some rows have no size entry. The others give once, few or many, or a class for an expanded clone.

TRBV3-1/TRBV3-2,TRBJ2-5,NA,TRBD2,TGTGCCAGCAGTATGACTAGCGGGAGTGGTGAGACCCAGTACTTC,CASSMTSGSGETQYF
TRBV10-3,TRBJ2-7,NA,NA,TGTGCCATCAACCAGGGGACGACTCTTGAGCAGTACTTC,CAINQGTTLEQYF
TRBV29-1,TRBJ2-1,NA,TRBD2,TGCAGCGTAGAGACTAGCCGATCCTACAATGAGCAGTTCTTC,CSVETSRSYNEQFF
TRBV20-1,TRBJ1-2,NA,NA,TGCAGTGCTAGAGTCCGGGAGGGCTACACCTTC,CSARVREGYTF
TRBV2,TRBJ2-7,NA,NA,TGTGCCTCGGGCGAGCAGTACTTC,CASGEQYF
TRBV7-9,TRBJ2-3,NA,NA,TGTGCCAGCAGCTTAGCTTGGGACTCAGGAAACACAGATACGCAGTATTTT,CASSLAWDSGNTDTQYF
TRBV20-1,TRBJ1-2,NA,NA,TGCAGCGCAAGTGCGGCCCCAGGGGACGATGGCTACACCTTC,CSASAAPGDDGYTF
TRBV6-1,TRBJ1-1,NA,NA,TGTGCCAGCAGTGAATTTGAGGGAGGAGCTTTCTTT,CASSEFEGGAFF
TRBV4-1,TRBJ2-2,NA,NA,TGCGCCAGCAGCCAAGTGTTAGCGGCGAACACCGGGGAGCTGTTTTTT,CASSQVLAANTGELFF
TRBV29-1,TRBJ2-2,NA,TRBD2,TGCAGCGTTCACAGCGGGACCAACACCGGGGAGCTGTTTTTT,CSVHSGTNTGELFF
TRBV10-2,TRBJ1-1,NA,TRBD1,TGCGCCAGCAGTGAGAGTCGACAGGGTTCGGTGAGGAATACTGAAGCTTTCTTT,CASSESRQGSVRNTEAFF
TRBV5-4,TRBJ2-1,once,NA,TGTGCCAGCAGCTTGGGGGGGCAGAAATGGAATCGGGATGAGCAGTTCTTC,CASSLGGQKWNRDEQFF
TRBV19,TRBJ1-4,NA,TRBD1,TGTGCCAGTAGTACAGGACAGGGAGAGACTAATGAAAAACTGTTTTTT,CASSTGQGETNEKLFF
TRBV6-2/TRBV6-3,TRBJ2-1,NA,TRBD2,TGTGCCAGCAGTTACTCGTCCAGCGGGGCCAATGAGCAGTTCTTC,CASSYSSSGANEQFF
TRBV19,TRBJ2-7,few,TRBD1,TGTGCCAGTAGCCCAGGCGACAGGGTTGGGGACGAGCAGTACTTC,CASSPGDRVGDEQYF
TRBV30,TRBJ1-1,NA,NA,TGTGCCTGGAGTGTACTGTGGAACACTGAAGCTTTCTTT,CAWSVLWNTEAFF
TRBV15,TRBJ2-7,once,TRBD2,TGTGCCACCAACCCGACTAGCGGGAGAGGGGAGCAGTACTTC,CATNPTSGRGEQYF
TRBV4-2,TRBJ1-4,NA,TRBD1,TGTGCCAGCAGCCAAGAGGCAGGGGGCGTAAAACTGTTTTTT,CASSQEAGGVKLFF
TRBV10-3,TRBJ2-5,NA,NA,TGTGCCATCAGTGAGTCTTTAGCAGGGAGGGAGACCCAGTACTTC,CAISESLAGRETQYF
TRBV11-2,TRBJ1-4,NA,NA,TGTGCCAGCAGCTTACGTTTGGGGCGGTTTAATGAAAAACTGTTTTTT,CASSLRLGRFNEKLFF
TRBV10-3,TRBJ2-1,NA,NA,TGTGCCATCGGCGGGACCACAAACAATGAGCAGTTCTTC,CAIGGTTNNEQFF
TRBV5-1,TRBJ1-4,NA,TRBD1,TGCGCCAGCAGCTGGGGGACAGGGGGCCGGGAAAAACTGTTTTTT,CASSWGTGGREKLFF
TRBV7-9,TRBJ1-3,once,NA,TGTGCCAGCAGCAAGACAGATTCTGGAAACACCATATATTTT,CASSKTDSGNTIYF
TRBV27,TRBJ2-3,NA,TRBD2,TGTGCCAGCAGTTTACTGCTAGCGGGCGGCACAGATACGCAGTATTTT,CASSLLLAGGTDTQYF
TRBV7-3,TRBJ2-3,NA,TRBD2,TGTGCCAGCAGCTTAACCCATTGGGGGCCGGGACTAGCGGGAGGACCGACTAGCACAGATACGCAGTATTTT,CASSLTHWGPGLAGGPTSTDTQYF
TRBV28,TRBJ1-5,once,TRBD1,TGTGCCAGCAGTTTAGGAGGGGCGCAGGGGGCTCAGGGCAATCAGCCCCAGCATTTT,CASSLGGAQGAQGNQPQHF
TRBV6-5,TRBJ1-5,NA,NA,TGTGCCAGCAGCCTGGGGCCCTGGGGCAATCAGCCCCAGCATTTT,CASSLGPWGNQPQHF
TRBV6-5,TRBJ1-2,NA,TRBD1,TGTGCCAGCAGTCTAACAGGGGGCACTAACTATGGCTACACCTTC,CASSLTGGTNYGYTF
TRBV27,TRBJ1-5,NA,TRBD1,TGTGCCAGCAGCAGGACAGGGTACAATCAGCCCCAGCATTTT,CASSRTGYNQPQHF
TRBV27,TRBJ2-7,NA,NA,TGTGCCAGCAGTTTAGTTCAGGACTCCTACGAGCAGTACTTC,CASSLVQDSYEQYF
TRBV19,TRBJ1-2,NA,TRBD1,TGTGCCAGTAGTATGGGGACAGGGGGCGCCGCTGGCTACACCTTC,CASSMGTGGAAGYTF
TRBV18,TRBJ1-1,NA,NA,TGTGCCAGCTCACCAAATGTAGAGAGCGAAGCTTTCTTT,CASSPNVESEAFF
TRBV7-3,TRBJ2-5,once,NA,TGTGCCAGCAGCCCGAAGGACGCATGGGGAAGACGGGGAGAAGAGACCCAGTACTTC,CASSPKDAWGRRGEETQYF
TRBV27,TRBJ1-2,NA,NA,TGTGCCAGCAGTTCAGCAGCGGTCGGTGATAACTATGGCTACACCTTC,CASSSAAVGDNYGYTF
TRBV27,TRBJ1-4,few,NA,TGTGCCAGCAGTCTCCAGGGCAGGGGTGGGGGTTACGAAAAACTGTTTTTT,CASSLQGRGGGYEKLFF